This TCR beta chain comes out of a study of blood T cells in healthy people across ages. The CDR3 length is 13 residues. Study-level results: Naive T cell percentage by flow cytometry tracked strongly with beta diversity. Age showed a roughly linear inverse relationship with TCR beta diversity per million T cells.

Per sample, at least 6 micrograms of total RNA were extracted. PCR was performed a second time for about 6 to 12 cycles using a sample-barcoded 5' primer and a J-beta primer mix. TCRdb ran MiXCR on the 5' RACE reads and lists one entry per CDR3 protein. The sample records around 1,500,000 distinct CDR3 sequences, roughly 27% being singletons. This clonotype was seen more than once but under ten times. Its specificity is not known. The sample taken for sequencing was blood. This chain connects TRBV21-1 to TRBJ1-2; whether TRBD1, the table's D call, matches the DNA was not checked. TRBV21-1 is termed a pseudogene. The clonotype was recovered from a woman in her 30s in good health. CDR3 region: CASKDRGNYGYTF. The CDR3 nucleotides are TGTGCCAGCAAAGACAGGGGAAACTATGGCTACACCTTC.